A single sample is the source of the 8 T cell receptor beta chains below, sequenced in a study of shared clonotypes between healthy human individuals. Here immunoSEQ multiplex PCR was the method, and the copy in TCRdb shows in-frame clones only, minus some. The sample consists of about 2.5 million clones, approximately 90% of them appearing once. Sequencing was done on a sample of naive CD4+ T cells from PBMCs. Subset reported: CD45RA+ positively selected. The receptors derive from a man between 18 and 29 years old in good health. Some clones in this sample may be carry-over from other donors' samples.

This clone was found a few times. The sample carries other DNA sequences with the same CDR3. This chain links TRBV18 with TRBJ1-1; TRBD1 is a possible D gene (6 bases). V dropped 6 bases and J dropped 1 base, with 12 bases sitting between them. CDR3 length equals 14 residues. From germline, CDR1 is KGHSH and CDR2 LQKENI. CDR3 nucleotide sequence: TGTGCCAGCTCGTCAACAGGGCCGAACACTGAAGCTTTCTTT. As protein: CASSSTGPNTEAFF.

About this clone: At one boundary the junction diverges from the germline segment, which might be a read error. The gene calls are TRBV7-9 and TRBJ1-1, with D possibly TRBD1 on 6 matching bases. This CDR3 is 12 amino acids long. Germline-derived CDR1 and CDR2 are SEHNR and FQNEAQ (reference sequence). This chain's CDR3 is CASSFFRQALLF. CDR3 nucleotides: TGTGCCAGCAGCTTTTTTCGACAGGCGTTACTATTT.

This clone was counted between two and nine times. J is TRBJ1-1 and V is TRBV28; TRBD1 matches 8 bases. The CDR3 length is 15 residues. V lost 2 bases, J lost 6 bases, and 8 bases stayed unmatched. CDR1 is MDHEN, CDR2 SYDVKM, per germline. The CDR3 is CASSLPGQGRAEAFF. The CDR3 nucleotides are TGTGCCAGCAGTTTACCCGGACAGGGCCGGGCTGAAGCTTTCTTT.

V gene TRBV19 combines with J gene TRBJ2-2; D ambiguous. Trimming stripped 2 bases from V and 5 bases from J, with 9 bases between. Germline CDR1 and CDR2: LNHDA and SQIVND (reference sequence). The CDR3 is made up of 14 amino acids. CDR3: CASSIPGFTGELFF. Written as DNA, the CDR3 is TGTGCCAGTAGTATACCGGGCTTTACCGGGGAGCTGTTTTTT.

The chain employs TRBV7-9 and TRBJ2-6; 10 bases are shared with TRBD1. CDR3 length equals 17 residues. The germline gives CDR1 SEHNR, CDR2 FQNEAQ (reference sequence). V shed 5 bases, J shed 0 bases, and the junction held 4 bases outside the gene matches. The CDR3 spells CASSRGQGGSGANVLTF. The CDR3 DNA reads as TGTGCCAGCAGCCGCGGACAGGGGGGCTCTGGGGCCAACGTCCTGACTTTC.

CDR3 DNA: TGTGCCAGCAGCTTATTCGTACTAGCGGGAGCGCGCGAGCAGTACTTC. This encodes CASSLFVLAGAREQYF. This chain uses TRBV11-1 with TRBJ2-7; 11 bases are a match to TRBD2. J lost 6 bases, V lost 2 bases, and 9 bases had no gene match. Germline V gene lookup returns CDR1 SGHAT and CDR2 FQDESV (reference sequence). The CDR3 contains 16 residues.

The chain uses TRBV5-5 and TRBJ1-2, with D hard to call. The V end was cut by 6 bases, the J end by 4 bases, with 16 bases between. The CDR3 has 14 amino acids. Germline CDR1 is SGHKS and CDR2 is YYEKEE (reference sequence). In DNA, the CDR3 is TGTGCCAGCACCATCGACTCCCGGGGCTATGGCTACACCTTC. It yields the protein CASTIDSRGYGYTF. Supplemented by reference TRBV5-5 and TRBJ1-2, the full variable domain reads DAGVTQSPTHLIKTRGQQVTLRCSPISGHKSVSWYQQVLGQGPQFIFQYYEKEERGRGNFPDRFSARQFPNYSSELNVNALLLGDSALYLCASTIDSRGYGYTFGSGTRLTVV.

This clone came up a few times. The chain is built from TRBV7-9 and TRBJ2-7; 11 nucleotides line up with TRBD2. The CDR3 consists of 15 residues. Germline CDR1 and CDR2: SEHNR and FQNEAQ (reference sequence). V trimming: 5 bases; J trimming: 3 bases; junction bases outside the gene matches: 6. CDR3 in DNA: TGTGCCAGCAGCGCGGGACTAGCGGAGAACTACGAGCAGTACTTC. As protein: CASSAGLAENYEQYF. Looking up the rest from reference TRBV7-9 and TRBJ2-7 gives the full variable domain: DTGVSQNPRHKITKRGQNVTFRCDPISEHNRLYWYRQTLGQGPEFLTYFQNEAQLEKSRLLSDRFSAERPKGSFSTLEIQRTEQGDSAMYLCASSAGLAENYEQYFGPGTRLTVT.